This is a list of T cell receptor beta chains from one sample in a study of blood T cell repertoires in COVID-19. The protocol was immunoSEQ multiplex PCR, while the TCRdb copy is restricted to in-frame clones and leaves out a portion. Of 200,000 to 250,000 clones listed, 85% to 90% were seen once; the top ten hold roughly 15%. Sequencing was done on a sample of PBMCs or T cells enriched from blood (not recorded which). These receptors were obtained from a woman aged 50 to 65 with acute COVID-19. The CDR3 runs from the conserved cysteine through the conserved F or W. D genes are given only for firm matches. Some rows have no size entry. The others give once, few or many, or a class for an expanded clone.

v_call,j_call,d_call,clone_size,cdr3_nt,cdr3_aa
TRBV9,TRBJ1-1,TRBD1,NA,TGTGCCAGCAGCGTGGGGACAGGGGCGTTTAACACTGAAGCTTTCTTT,CASSVGTGAFNTEAFF
TRBV2,TRBJ2-3,TRBD2,NA,TGTGCCAGCAGTGAAGCGCTTGGGGGAGGGAGCACAGATACGCAGTATTTT,CASSEALGGGSTDTQYF
TRBV6-5,TRBJ2-5,TRBD1,NA,TGTGCCAGCAGACCAGGACACAGGGGAGAGACCCAGTACTTC,CASRPGHRGETQYF
TRBV21-1,TRBJ1-5,NA,NA,TGTGCCAGCAGCAAAGAATGTGGACAGGGGGCTTGGAATCAGCCCCAGCATTTT,CASSKECGQGAWNQPQHF
TRBV3-1/TRBV3-2,TRBJ2-1,TRBD1,NA,TGTGCCAGCAGGCGACAGGGGGCCTACAATGAGCAGTTCTTC,CASRRQGAYNEQFF
TRBV14,TRBJ1-6,NA,NA,TGTGCCAGCAGCCAAGTGGTCGGGGCACCCCTCCACTTT,CASSQVVGAPLHF
TRBV27,TRBJ2-7,NA,NA,TGTGCCAGCAGTTTTGGCTCCGGGGCGGGGTACGAGCAGTACTTC,CASSFGSGAGYEQYF
TRBV28,TRBJ2-2,NA,NA,TGTGCCAGCAGTGTCAGGGGCGGCACCGGGGAGCTGTTTTTT,CASSVRGGTGELFF
TRBV28,TRBJ1-1,NA,NA,TGTGCCAGCAGTTTAGTACAGAGGAACACTGAAGCTTTCTTT,CASSLVQRNTEAFF
TRBV29-1,TRBJ2-5,NA,NA,TGCAGCGTCCTAGGGAAGGGGCAAGAGACCCAGTACTTC,CSVLGKGQETQYF
TRBV19,TRBJ2-1,NA,NA,TGTGCCAGTAGTAGCGTCGACCAGGGCCTTCGGTCGGTCTTC,CASSSVDQGLRSVF
TRBV27,TRBJ1-4,TRBD1,NA,TGTGCCAGCAGGCGGACAGGGTCAGCTGAAAAACTGTTTTTT,CASRRTGSAEKLFF
TRBV29-1,TRBJ1-1,NA,NA,TGCAGCTCCAGCGGGGCCCTAATGAACACTGAAGCTTTCTTT,CSSSGALMNTEAFF
TRBV6-1,TRBJ2-2,NA,NA,TGTGCCAGCAGTGAAGTGGGGGGTACCGGGGAGCTGTTTTTT,CASSEVGGTGELFF
TRBV27,TRBJ2-7,TRBD1,NA,TGTGCCAGCAGTTTATCCGGACAGGTCTACGAGCAGTACTTC,CASSLSGQVYEQYF
TRBV6-2/TRBV6-3,TRBJ2-7,TRBD2,NA,TGTGCCAGCAGTTATTCCCGGACTAGCGGGAGTGACGAGCAGTACTTC,CASSYSRTSGSDEQYF
TRBV2,TRBJ2-7,NA,NA,TGTGCCAGCAGTGTATCGGGGTTCGAGCAGTACTTC,CASSVSGFEQYF
TRBV10-3,TRBJ2-7,NA,NA,TGTGCCATCAGTGTGGGGGCCAGGTACGAGCAGTACTTC,CAISVGARYEQYF
TRBV28,TRBJ2-7,NA,NA,TGTGCCAGCAGTTGGGTCAAGGGGTACGAGCAGTACTTC,CASSWVKGYEQYF
TRBV7-3,TRBJ2-5,NA,NA,TGTGCCAGCAGCTCGGTGTCGGAAGAGACCCAGTACTTC,CASSSVSEETQYF
TRBV5-1,TRBJ1-3,NA,NA,TGCGCCAGCAGCTGGGGGGTTACGGGCTCTGGAAACACCATATATTTT,CASSWGVTGSGNTIYF
TRBV15,TRBJ1-2,TRBD1,NA,TGTGCCACCAGCAGAACCACAGGGGGGGAAGACACCTTC,CATSRTTGGEDTF
TRBV18,TRBJ2-1,NA,NA,TGTGCCAGCTCACCACCTAGCGGTTACAATGAGCAGTTCTTC,CASSPPSGYNEQFF
TRBV7-2,TRBJ2-5,TRBD1,NA,TGTGCCAGCAGCAACGCCGGGACAGGGAGGACGGAGACCCAGTACTTC,CASSNAGTGRTETQYF
TRBV10-3,TRBJ1-1,TRBD1,NA,TGTGCCATCAGTGAACGAGACAGGGGGCAGTGGGACACTGAAGCTTTCTTT,CAISERDRGQWDTEAFF
TRBV27,TRBJ2-2,NA,few,TGTGCCAGCAGACCGGTATCGAGCACCGGGGAGCTGTTTTTT,CASRPVSSTGELFF
TRBV6-5,TRBJ1-1,TRBD1,NA,TGTGCCAGCAGTTCCCCCGGGACAGGGGGTCGGACTGAAGCTTTCTTT,CASSSPGTGGRTEAFF
TRBV7-9,TRBJ2-1,TRBD1,NA,TGTGCCAGCAGCTCCGGGACAGGGGTCTACAATGAGCAGTTCTTC,CASSSGTGVYNEQFF
TRBV23-1,TRBJ2-7,TRBD1,NA,TGCGCCAGCAGTCCCCCCCCGGGACAGGGATCCTACGAGCAGTACTTC,CASSPPPGQGSYEQYF
TRBV5-1,TRBJ2-1,TRBD2,NA,TGCGCCAGCAGCCGGACTAGCGGGAGCGGTGAGCAGTTCTTC,CASSRTSGSGEQFF
TRBV6-5,TRBJ2-7,NA,once,TGTGCCAGCAGTTACTCAGTGGACGCGGGCTCCTACGAGCAGTACTTC,CASSYSVDAGSYEQYF
TRBV28,TRBJ1-1,NA,NA,TGTGCCAGCAGTTTAACTGAACGGGGGTACACTGAAGCTTTCTTT,CASSLTERGYTEAFF
TRBV7-9,TRBJ2-3,NA,NA,TGTGCCAGCAGCTTAGCCGGTTACACAGATACGCAGTATTTT,CASSLAGYTDTQYF
TRBV6-1,TRBJ1-3,NA,NA,TGTGCCAGCAGTGAAGCTAATTCGGGCTCTGGAAACACCATATATTTT,CASSEANSGSGNTIYF
TRBV7-3,TRBJ1-1,NA,NA,TGTGCCAGCAGCACTGACTCAATGGGCACTGAAGCTTTCTTT,CASSTDSMGTEAFF
TRBV27,TRBJ2-2,TRBD1,NA,TGTGCCAGCAGTTTGGGACAGGGCACCGGGGAGCTGTTTTTT,CASSLGQGTGELFF
TRBV28,TRBJ1-1,NA,once,TGTGCCAGCAGTTCTCCGACATCCATGACGACTGAAGCTTTCTTT,CASSSPTSMTTEAFF
TRBV7-2,TRBJ1-6,TRBD1,NA,TGTGCCAGCAGCTTACGACAGGGGTCCTATAATTCACCCCTCCACTTT,CASSLRQGSYNSPLHF
TRBV14,TRBJ1-1,TRBD1,once,TGTGCCAGCAGTCCTGGCGGGACAGGGATCTTTAACACTGAAGCTTTCTTT,CASSPGGTGIFNTEAFF
TRBV13,TRBJ2-1,TRBD1,NA,TGTGCCAGCAGCTTAGGCTGGGACAGGGGGCTTAGAGGTAACAATGAGCAGTTCTTC,CASSLGWDRGLRGNNEQFF
TRBV7-3,TRBJ2-5,TRBD1,NA,TGTGCCAGCAGCTTACTAGACAGGGGGTACCAAGAGACCCAGTACTTC,CASSLLDRGYQETQYF
TRBV27,TRBJ1-2,NA,NA,TGTGCCAGCAGTTTACGGTGGGGGGGCGGCTATGGCTACACCTTC,CASSLRWGGGYGYTF
TRBV29-1,TRBJ2-1,NA,NA,TGCAGCGTTGACTATCCATGGAGCTCCTACAATGAGCAGTTCTTC,CSVDYPWSSYNEQFF